The 8 T cell receptor beta chains below were found in one sample sequenced in a study of prognosis after radiotherapy for stage I lung cancer. With two-round multiplex PCR, TCR beta CDR3 sequences were amplified from genomic DNA. First-round PCR employed TRBV- and TRBJ-specific primers for each gene. MiXCR was run by TCRdb on the multiplex PCR reads, yielding one entry per CDR3 protein. The data hold about 35,000 distinct CDR3 sequences, with approximately 35% observed a single time. The sample consisted of PBMCs, taken before or after stereotactic body radiation therapy (not recorded which). The receptors here all came from a donor aged 50 or older with non-small cell lung cancer.

This clonotype was seen at least ten times. The chain joins TRBV7-8 to TRBJ2-3; D gene uncertain. CDR1 is SGHVS and CDR2 is FQNEAQ in the germline V gene. The V end was cut by 2 bases, the J end by 6 bases, with 12 bases between. The CDR3 has 14 amino acids. The CDR3 DNA follows: TGTGCCAGCAGCTTACTGGGTGTATCGGATACGCAGTATTTT. Encoded protein: CASSLLGVSDTQYF.

This clonotype was detected ten times or more. This sequence joins TRBV4-3 and TRBJ2-1; D unclear. Looked up from germline, CDR1 is LGHNA and CDR2 is YSLEER. V lost 0 bases to trimming and J lost 3 bases, with 6 bases between them. The CDR3 length is 14 residues. CDR3 protein: CASSQDGNYNEQFF. DNA of the CDR3: TGCGCCAGCAGCCAAGATGGCAACTACAATGAGCAGTTCTTC.

In its sample, this clonotype was seen many times. The J gene is TRBJ2-1, the V gene TRBV19; 8 positions match TRBD1. V trimming: 6 bases; J trimming: 6 bases; junction bases outside the gene matches: 4. The CDR3 loop spans 13 amino acids. Germline CDR1 and CDR2: LNHDA and SQIVND (reference sequence). CDR3 DNA: TGTGCCAGTAGACAGGGGGTAGGCAATGAGCAGTTCTTC. This codes for CASRQGVGNEQFF.

With regard to this clonotype: Sequence at one end of the junction differs from germline and may be a read error. In DNA form, the CDR3 reads TGCGCCAGCAGCTTGGCTGCCGCAGCGAACACCTGGGAGCTGTTTTTT. Amino acids: CASSLAAAANTWELFF. The chain links TRBV5-1 to TRBJ2-2, with D unresolved. Germline V gene sequence: CDR1 SGHRS, CDR2 YFSETQ. This CDR3 region has 16 residues.

This clonotype was seen ten or more times. The CDR3 nucleotides read TGTGCCAGCAGTTTCGCGGGGGGGCTCTGGGATACGCAGTATTTT. Amino acids: CASSFAGGLWDTQYF. V and J are TRBV27 and TRBJ2-3; 9 nucleotides align to TRBD2. The germline gives CDR1 MNHEY, CDR2 SMNVEV (reference sequence). This CDR3 contains 15 residues. V dropped 3 bases and J dropped 6; count of bases not matched to a gene: 7.

This clonotype has more than one count but fewer than ten. A far more abundant clone sits one base away, making this likely a read error. Here the CDR3 reads CASSLAYVHEQYF. CDR3 coding DNA: TGTGCCAGCAGCTTAGCGTATGTGCACGAGCAGTACTTC. The chain uses TRBV7-9 and TRBJ2-7; D is undetermined. Trimming cost V 0 bases and J 5 bases, with 8 bases left between them. The germline CDR1 and CDR2 sequences are SEHNR and FQNEAQ (reference sequence). This CDR3 contains 13 residues.

A word on this clonotype: This likely reflects a read error, since a far larger clone is one base away. This chain links TRBV7-9 with TRBJ2-7; no clear D. Germline lookup yields CDR1 SEHNR and CDR2 FQNEAQ (reference sequence). The V end was cut by 1 base, the J end by 6 bases, with 13 bases between. This CDR3 has 14 residues. CDR3 amino acids: CASSLVGSRGEQYF. The CDR3 DNA follows: TGTGCCAGCAGCTTAGTGGGGTCCCGAGGCGAGCAGTACTTC.

This clonotype was detected many times. The rearrangement joins TRBV6-5 to TRBJ1-2; possibly TRBD1 for D (5 bases). Trimming pared 1 base from V and 3 bases from J, leaving 12 bases between. Germline CDR1 MNHEY, CDR2 SVGAGI. CDR3 length: 15 amino acids. CDR3: CASSYYGARDYGYTF. CDR3 in DNA: TGTGCCAGCAGTTACTACGGGGCTCGGGACTATGGCTACACCTTC.